This entry concerns a single T cell receptor beta chain. This sample is part of a study of cytomegalovirus exposure and HLA in healthy donors. Both 60 Vbeta primers and 13 Jbeta primers went into the PCR. Libraries were prepared by immunoSEQ multiplex PCR; TCRdb keeps only in-frame clonotypes and omits some of them. The profile shows about 170,000 clones, around 84% of them singletons. There are 14 residues in the CDR3. Germline CDR1 and CDR2: SGHDN and FVKESK. Trimming took 6 bases from V and 6 from J; bases not matched to a gene: 8. The chain recombines TRBV14 with TRBJ1-1, with 9 bases matching TRBD1. Sequenced: PBMCs. This receptor was identified in a man aged 18-30 years in good health and CMV-seropositive. CDR3 nucleotide sequence: TGTGCCAGCAGGAGACAGGGGGAAGGCGCTGAAGCTTTCTTT. Its translation: CASRRQGEGAEAFF.